The T cell receptor (beta chain) under discussion was sequenced for a study of cytomegalovirus exposure and HLA in healthy donors (dated by TCRdb to 2015 to 2018). For the wider study: According to a later analysis, one platform produced both the 120 validation repertoires and the 666 repertoires of the first cohort. The study aimed to test whether cataloging public T cell receptors could reveal signatures of past pathogen exposure. Besides the first cohort of approximately 670 subjects, a separate validation cohort made up of roughly 120 different subjects was used. The study combined high-throughput TCR immunosequencing, statistical association of individual TCRs with disease status, and machine learning to predict cytomegalovirus infection status. Overall study results and their limits: In vitro tests confirmed that three of the cytomegalovirus-associated TCR beta chains recognize cytomegalovirus antigens. A total of roughly 160 TCR beta chains were listed by the study as associated with cytomegalovirus. It was suggested by the authors that the approach could potentially be generalized to other disease states and immunological phenotypes. Most TCR sequences were seen in very few donors, while some public TCRs were found in many individuals. A later analysis lacked HLA typing for the validation cohort, so it scored co-occurrence in that cohort across all 130 or so repertoires. The classifier was reported to diagnose cytomegalovirus status with high specificity and sensitivity in both the original and validation cohorts. Of the cluster scores, roughly 95% were above 0 in a later analysis, which found that TCRs clustered in the first cohort also tended to co-occur in the 120 or so validation repertoires.

The donors belonged to the validation cohort of over a hundred subjects, which was separate from the approximately 700-subject first cohort. Libraries were prepared through the immunoSEQ multiplex PCR assay. The paper's data handling went like this. A statistical classification framework was built to diagnose cytomegalovirus status from the catalog of TCR beta chain sequences. TCRdb carries this immuneACCESS record with in-frame sequences only. Its versions omit some clonotypes, under half of them owing to an unresolved V gene in the studies checked, with the rest unexplained. V and J calls and clone size follow that table, whereas D and trimming were derived from the DNA. Within this sample are over 150,000 clones, with about 86% of them counted one time only. The ten biggest clones cover 2.1% of the sample. CDR1 SGHRS and CDR2 YFSETQ are derived from the germline V gene. The germline V end is reduced by 4 bases and the J end by 0 bases; junction bases left unmatched: 7. The CDR3 sequence holds 16 residues, the cysteine and phenylalanine included. Only CDR3 DNA is held: 48 bases, read in frame from base 1.

A word on this clone: This clone's antigen is unknown. Base qualities are missing; no much larger clone stands one base away.

The sequence was collected from a human donor in good health. The chain employs TRBV5-1 and TRBJ2-1, with 7 bases aligning to TRBD2. Sequencing used PBMCs. DNA sequence: TGCGCCAGCAGCCGCGGGGGATTAAGCTCCTACAATGAGCAGTTCTTC. Translated, this is CASSRGGLSSYNEQFF.